This T cell receptor beta chain was profiled in a study of blood T cells in healthy people across ages. This clonotype was counted between two and nine times. A second PCR, run for about 7 to 11 cycles, used a sample-barcoded 5' primer plus a J-beta primer mix. Using its own MiXCR run on the 5' RACE reads, TCRdb lists one record per CDR3 protein. This table holds some 1,800,000 distinct CDR3 sequences, 35% to 50% found once. This TCR derives from a human donor in good health. The sequencing sample was made of blood.

The CDR3 region has the DNA TGTGCCATCAATCGCGGGACGCATGGGGAGACCCAGTACTTC. Residues: CAINRGTHGETQYF. This sequence joins TRBV10-3 and TRBJ2-5; tentative D call: TRBD2 (6 bases). Germline lookup yields CDR1 ENHRY and CDR2 SYGVKD. V was clipped by 7 bases and J by 5 bases, with 17 bases between them. This CDR3 is 14 amino acids long.